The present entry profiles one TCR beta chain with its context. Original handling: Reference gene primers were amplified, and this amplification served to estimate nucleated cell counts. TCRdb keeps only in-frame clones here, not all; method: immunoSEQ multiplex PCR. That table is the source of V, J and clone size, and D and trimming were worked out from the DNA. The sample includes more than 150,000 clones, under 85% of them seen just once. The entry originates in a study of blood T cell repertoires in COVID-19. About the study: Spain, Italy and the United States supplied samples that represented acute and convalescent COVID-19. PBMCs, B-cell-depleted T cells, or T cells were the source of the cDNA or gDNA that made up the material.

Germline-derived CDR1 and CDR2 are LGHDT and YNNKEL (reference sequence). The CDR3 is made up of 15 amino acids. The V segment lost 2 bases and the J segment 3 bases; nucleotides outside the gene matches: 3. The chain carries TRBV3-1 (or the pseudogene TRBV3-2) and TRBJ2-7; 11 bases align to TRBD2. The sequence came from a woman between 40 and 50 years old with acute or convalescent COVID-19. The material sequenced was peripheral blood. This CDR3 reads CASSQTSGRFYEQYF. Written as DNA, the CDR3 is TGTGCCAGCAGCCAAACTAGCGGGAGATTCTACGAGCAGTACTTC.